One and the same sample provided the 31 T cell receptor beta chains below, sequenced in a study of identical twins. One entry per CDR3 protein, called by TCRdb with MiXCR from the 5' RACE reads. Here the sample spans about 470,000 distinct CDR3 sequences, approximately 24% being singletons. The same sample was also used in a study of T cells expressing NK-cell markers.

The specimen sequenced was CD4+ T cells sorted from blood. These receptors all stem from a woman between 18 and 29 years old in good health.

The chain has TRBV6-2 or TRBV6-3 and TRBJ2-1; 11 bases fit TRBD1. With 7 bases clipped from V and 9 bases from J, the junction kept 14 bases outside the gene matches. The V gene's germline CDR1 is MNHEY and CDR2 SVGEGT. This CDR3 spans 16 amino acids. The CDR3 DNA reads TGTGCCAGCACGCATCCCGGGACAGGGGGGTATGGTGAGCAGTTCTTC. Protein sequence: CASTHPGTGGYGEQFF.

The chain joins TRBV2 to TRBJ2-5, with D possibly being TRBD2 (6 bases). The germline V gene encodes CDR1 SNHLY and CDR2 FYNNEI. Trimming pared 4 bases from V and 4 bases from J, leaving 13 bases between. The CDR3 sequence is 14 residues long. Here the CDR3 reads CASSVGRNGETQYF. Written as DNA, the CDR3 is TGTGCCAGCAGTGTCGGGAGAAACGGAGAGACCCAGTACTTC.

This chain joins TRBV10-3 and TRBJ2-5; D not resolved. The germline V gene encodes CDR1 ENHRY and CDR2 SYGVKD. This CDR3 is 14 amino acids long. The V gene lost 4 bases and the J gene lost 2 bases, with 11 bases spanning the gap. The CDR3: CAISGQETQETQYF. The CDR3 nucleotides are TGTGCCATCAGTGGGCAGGAGACACAAGAGACCCAGTACTTC.

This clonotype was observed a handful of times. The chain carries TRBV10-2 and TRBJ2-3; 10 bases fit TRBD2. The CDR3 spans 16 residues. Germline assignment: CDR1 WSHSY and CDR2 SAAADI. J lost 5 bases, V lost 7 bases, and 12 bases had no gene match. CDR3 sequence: CASIAVASGGGDTQYF. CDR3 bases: TGCGCCAGCATTGCCGTGGCTAGCGGGGGAGGAGATACGCAGTATTTT.

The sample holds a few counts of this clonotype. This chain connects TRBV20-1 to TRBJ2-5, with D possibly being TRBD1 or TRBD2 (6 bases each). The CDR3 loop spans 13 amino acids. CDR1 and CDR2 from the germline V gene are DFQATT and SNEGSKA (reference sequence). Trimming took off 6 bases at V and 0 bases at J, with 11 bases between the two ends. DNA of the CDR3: TGCAGTGCCCGGGGGCCCAACCAAGAGACCCAGTACTTC. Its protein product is CSARGPNQETQYF.

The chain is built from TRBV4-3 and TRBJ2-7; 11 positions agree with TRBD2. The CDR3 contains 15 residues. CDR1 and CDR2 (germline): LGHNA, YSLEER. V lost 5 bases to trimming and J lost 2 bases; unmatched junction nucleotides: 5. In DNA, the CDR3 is TGCGCCAGCAGCAAAATACTAGCGGGGGCCTACGAGCAGTACTTC. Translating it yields CASSKILAGAYEQYF.

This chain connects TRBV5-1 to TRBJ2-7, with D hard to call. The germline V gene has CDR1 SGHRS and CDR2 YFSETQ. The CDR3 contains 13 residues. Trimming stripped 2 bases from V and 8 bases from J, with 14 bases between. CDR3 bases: TGCGCCAGCAGCTTCAAATCGGGCTCCCAGCAGTACTTC. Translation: CASSFKSGSQQYF.

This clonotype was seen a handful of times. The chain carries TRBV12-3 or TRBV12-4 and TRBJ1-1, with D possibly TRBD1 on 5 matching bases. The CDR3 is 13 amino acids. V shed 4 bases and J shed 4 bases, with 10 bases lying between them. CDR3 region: CASSWGWTTEAFF. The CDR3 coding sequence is TGTGCCAGCAGTTGGGGCTGGACCACTGAAGCTTTCTTT.

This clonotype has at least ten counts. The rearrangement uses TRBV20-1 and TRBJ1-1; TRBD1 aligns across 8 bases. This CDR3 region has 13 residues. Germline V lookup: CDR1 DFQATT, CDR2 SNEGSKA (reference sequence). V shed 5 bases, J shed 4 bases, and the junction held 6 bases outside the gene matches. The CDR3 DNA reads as TGCAGTGCTCTCAGGGGGCCCGGCACTGAAGCTTTCTTT. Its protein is CSALRGPGTEAFF.

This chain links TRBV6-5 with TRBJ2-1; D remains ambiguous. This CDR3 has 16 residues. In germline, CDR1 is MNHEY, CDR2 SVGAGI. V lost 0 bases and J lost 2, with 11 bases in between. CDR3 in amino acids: CASSYSAASTYNEQFF. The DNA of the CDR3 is TGTGCCAGCAGTTACTCGGCGGCGTCCACCTACAATGAGCAGTTCTTC.

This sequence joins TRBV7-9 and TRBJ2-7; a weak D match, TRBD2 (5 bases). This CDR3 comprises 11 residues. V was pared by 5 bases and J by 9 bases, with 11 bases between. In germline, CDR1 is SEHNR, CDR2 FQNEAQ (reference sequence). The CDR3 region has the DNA TGTGCCAGCAGCCCTGACTATGGGCAGTACTTC. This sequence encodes CASSPDYGQYF.

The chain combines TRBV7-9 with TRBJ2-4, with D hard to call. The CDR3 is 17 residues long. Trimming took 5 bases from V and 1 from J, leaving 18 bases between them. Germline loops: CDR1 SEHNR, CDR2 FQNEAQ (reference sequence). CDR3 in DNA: TGTGCCAGCAGCGATCGCATGGGGTCGAGTGCCAAAAACATTCAGTACTTC. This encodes CASSDRMGSSAKNIQYF.

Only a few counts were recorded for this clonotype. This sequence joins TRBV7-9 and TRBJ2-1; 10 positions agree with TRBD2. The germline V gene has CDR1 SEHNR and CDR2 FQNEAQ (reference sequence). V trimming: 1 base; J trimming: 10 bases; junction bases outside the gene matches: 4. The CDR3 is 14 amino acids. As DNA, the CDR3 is TGTGCCAGCAGCTTAGTCGGACTAGCGGAAGAGCAGTTCTTC. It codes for CASSLVGLAEEQFF.

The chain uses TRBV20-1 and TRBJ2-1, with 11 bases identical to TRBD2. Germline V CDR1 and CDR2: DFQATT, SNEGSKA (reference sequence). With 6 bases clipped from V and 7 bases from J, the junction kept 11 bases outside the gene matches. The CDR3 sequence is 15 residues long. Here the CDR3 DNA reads TGCAGTGCCCCTACCCTAGCGGGAGGTCCGAATGAGCAGTTCTTC. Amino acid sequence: CSAPTLAGGPNEQFF.

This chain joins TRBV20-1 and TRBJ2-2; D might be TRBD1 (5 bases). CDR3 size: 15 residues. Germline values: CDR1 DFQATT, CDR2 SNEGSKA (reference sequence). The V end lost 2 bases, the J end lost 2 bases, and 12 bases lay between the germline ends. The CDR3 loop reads CSARSPQGNTGELFF. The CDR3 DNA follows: TGCAGTGCTAGAAGTCCGCAGGGAAACACCGGGGAGCTGTTTTTT.

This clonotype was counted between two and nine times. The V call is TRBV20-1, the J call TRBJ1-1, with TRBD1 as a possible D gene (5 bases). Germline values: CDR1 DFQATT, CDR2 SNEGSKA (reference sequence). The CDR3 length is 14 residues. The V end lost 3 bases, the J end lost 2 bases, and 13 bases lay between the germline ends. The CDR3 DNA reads TGCAGTGCTAGCAGGGTAAGGGCAAACACTGAAGCTTTCTTT. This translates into CSASRVRANTEAFF.

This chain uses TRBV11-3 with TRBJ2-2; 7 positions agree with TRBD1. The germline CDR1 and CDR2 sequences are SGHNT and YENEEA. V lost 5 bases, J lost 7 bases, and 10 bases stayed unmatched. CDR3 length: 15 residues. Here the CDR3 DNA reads TGTGCCAGCAGCCCAAGCCGGGACAGAAACGGGGAGCTGTTTTTT. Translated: CASSPSRDRNGELFF.

The CDR3 protein is CSANRQGRAEQYF. In DNA form, the CDR3 reads TGCAGTGCTAACCGACAGGGACGGGCCGAGCAGTACTTC. The V and J genes are TRBV20-1 and TRBJ2-7; 7 bases map to TRBD1. J was trimmed by 6 bases and V by 4 bases; bases with no gene match: 9. This CDR3 contains 13 residues. Germline assignment: CDR1 DFQATT and CDR2 SNEGSKA (reference sequence).

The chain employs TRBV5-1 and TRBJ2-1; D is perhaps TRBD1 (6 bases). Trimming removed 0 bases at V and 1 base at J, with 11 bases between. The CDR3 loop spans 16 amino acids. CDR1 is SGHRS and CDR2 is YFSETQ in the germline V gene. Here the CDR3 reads CASSLAGVESYNEQFF. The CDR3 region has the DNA TGCGCCAGCAGCTTGGCAGGGGTTGAGTCCTACAATGAGCAGTTCTTC.

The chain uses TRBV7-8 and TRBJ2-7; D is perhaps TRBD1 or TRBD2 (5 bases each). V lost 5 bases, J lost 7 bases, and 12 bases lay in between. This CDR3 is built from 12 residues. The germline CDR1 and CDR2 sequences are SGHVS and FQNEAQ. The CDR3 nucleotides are TGTGCCAGCAGCACCAGGGACCTTGAGCAGTACTTC. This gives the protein CASSTRDLEQYF.

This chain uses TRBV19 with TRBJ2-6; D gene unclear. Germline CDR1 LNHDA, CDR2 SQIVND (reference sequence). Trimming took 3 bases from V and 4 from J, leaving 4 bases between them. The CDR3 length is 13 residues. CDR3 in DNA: TGTGCCAGTAGTATCAACGGGGCCAACGTCCTGACTTTC. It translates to CASSINGANVLTF. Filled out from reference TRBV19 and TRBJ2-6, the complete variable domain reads DGGITQSPKYLFRKEGQNVTLSCEQNLNHDAMYWYRQDPGQGLRLIYYSQIVNDFQKGDIAEGYSVSREKKESFPLTVTSAQKNPTAFYLCASSINGANVLTFGAGSRLTVL.

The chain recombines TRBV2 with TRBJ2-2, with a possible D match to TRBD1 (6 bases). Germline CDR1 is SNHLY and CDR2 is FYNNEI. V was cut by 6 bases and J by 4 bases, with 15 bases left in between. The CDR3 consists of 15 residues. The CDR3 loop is CASRLTGASTGELFF. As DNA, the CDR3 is TGTGCCAGCAGATTGACAGGAGCGAGCACCGGGGAGCTGTTTTTT.

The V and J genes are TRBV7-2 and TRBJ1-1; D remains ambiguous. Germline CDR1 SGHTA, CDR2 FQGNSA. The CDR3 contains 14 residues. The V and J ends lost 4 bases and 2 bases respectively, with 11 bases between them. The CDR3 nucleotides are TGTGCCAGCAGCTCGATGCTCGGCAACACTGAAGCTTTCTTT. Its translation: CASSSMLGNTEAFF.

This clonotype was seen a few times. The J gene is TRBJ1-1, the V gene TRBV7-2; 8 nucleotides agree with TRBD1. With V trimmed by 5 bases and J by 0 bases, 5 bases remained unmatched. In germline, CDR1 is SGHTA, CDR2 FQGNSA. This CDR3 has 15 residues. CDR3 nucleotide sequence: TGTGCCAGCAGCCCATGGACAGGGATGAACACTGAAGCTTTCTTT. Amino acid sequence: CASSPWTGMNTEAFF.

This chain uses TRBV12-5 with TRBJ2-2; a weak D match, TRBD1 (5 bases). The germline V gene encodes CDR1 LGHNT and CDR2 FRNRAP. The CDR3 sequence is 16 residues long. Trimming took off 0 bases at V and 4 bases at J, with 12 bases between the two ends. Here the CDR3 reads CASGLVEGDGTGELFF. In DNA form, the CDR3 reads TGTGCTAGTGGTTTGGTAGAAGGGGATGGCACCGGGGAGCTGTTTTTT.

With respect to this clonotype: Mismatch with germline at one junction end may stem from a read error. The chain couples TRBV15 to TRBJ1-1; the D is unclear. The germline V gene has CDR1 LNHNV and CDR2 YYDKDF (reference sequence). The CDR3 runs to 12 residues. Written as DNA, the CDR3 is TGTGCCACCAGCAGAGACCTCATGGAGGAAACCTTT. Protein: CATSRDLMEETF.

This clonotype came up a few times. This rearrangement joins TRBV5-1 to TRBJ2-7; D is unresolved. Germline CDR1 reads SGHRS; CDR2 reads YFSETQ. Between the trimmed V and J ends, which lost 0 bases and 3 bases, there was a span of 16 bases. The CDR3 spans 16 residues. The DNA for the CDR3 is TGCGCCAGCAGCTTGGAGGCAGCCTCTACATTCTACGAGCAGTACTTC. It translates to CASSLEAASTFYEQYF.

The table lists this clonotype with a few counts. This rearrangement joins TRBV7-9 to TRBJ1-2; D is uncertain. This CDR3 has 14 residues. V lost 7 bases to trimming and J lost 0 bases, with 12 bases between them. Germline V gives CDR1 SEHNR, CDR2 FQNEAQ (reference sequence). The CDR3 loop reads CASTLTAANYGYTF. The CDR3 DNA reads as TGTGCCAGCACTCTGACGGCAGCTAACTATGGCTACACCTTC.

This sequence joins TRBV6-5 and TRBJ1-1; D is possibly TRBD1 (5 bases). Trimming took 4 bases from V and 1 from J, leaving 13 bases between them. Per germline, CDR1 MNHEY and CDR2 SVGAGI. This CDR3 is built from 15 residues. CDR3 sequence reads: CASSLTATWNTEAFF. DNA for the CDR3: TGTGCCAGCAGTTTGACAGCGACCTGGAACACTGAAGCTTTCTTT.

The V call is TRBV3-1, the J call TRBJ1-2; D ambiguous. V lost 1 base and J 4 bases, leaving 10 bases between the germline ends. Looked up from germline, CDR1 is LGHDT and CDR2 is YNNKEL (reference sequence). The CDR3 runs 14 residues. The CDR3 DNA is TGTGCCAGCAGCCAAGGAGTTCCCGGCTATGGCTACACCTTC. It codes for CASSQGVPGYGYTF.

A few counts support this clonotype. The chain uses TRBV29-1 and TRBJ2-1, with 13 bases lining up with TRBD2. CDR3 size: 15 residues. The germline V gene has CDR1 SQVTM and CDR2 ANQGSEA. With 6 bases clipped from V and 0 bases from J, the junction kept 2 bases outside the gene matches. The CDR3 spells CSVLAGGSSYNEQFF. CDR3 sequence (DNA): TGCAGCGTACTAGCGGGAGGGAGCTCCTACAATGAGCAGTTCTTC.